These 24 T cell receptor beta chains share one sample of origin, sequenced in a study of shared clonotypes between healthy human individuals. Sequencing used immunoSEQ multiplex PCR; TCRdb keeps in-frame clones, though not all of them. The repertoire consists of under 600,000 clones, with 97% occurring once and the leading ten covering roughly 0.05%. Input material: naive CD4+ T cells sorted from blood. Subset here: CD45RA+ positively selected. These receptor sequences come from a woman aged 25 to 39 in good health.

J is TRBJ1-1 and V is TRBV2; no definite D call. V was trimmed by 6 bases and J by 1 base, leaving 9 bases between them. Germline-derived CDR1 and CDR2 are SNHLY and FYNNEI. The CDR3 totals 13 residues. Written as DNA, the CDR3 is TGTGCCAGCAGCATTACACCGAACACTGAAGCTTTCTTT. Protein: CASSITPNTEAFF.

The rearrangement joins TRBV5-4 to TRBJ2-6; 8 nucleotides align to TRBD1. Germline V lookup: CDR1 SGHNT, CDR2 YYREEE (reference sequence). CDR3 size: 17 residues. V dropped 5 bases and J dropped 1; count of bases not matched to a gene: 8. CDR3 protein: CASRRTGQKSGANVLTF. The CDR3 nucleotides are TGTGCCAGCAGGCGGACAGGGCAGAAGTCTGGGGCCAACGTCCTGACTTTC. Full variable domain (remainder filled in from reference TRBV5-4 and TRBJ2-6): ETGVTQSPTHLIKTRGQQVTLRCSSQSGHNTVSWYQQALGQGPQFIFQYYREEENGRGNFPPRFSGLQFPNYSSELNVNALELDDSALYLCASRRTGQKSGANVLTFGAGSRLTVL.

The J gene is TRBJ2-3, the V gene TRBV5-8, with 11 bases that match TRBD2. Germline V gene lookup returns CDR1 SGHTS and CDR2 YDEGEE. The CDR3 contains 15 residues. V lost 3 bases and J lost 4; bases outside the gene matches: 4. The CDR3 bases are TGTGCCAGCAGCTCCTTAGCGGGAGGGGCAGATACGCAGTATTTT. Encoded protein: CASSSLAGGADTQYF.

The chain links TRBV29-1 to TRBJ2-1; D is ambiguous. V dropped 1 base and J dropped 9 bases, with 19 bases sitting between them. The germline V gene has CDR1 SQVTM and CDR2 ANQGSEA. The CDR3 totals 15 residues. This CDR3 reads CSVEVVGPIVGEQFF. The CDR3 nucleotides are TGCAGCGTTGAAGTAGTTGGCCCGATCGTTGGTGAGCAGTTCTTC.

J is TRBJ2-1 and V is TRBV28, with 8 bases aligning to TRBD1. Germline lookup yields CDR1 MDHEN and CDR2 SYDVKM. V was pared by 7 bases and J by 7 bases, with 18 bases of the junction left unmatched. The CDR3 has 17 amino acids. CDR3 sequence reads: CASTLSWDRPSENEQFF. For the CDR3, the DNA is TGTGCCAGCACCCTCTCATGGGACAGGCCGTCAGAAAATGAGCAGTTCTTC.

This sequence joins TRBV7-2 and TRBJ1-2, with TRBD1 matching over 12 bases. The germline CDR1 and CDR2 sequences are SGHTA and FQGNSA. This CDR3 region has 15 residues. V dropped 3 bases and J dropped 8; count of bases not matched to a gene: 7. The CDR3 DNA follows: TGTGCCAGCAGCTTTAAGGGACAGGGGGCAAACGGCTACACCTTC. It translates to CASSFKGQGANGYTF.

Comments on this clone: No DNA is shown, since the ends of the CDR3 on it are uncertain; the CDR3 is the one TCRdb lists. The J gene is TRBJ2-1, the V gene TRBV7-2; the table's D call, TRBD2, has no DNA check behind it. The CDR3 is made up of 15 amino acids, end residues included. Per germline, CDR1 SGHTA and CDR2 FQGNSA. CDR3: CASSSVRGARNEQFF.

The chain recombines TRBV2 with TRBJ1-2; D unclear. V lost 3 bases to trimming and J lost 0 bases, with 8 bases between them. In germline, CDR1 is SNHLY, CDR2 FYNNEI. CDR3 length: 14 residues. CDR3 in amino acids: CASSDHQANYGYTF. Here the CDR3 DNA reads TGTGCCAGCAGTGACCACCAGGCTAACTATGGCTACACCTTC.

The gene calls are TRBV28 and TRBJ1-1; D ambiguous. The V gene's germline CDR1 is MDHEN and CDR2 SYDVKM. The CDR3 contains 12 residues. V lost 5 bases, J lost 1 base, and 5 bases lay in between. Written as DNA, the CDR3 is TGTGCCAGCAGTGACGAGAACACTGAAGCTTTCTTT. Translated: CASSDENTEAFF.

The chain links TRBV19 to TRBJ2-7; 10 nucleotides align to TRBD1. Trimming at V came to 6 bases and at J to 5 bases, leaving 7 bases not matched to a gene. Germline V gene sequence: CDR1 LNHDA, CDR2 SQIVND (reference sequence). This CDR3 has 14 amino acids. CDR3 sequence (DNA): TGTGCCAGTAGCACCCGGGACAGGGGCCACGAGCAGTACTTC. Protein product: CASSTRDRGHEQYF.

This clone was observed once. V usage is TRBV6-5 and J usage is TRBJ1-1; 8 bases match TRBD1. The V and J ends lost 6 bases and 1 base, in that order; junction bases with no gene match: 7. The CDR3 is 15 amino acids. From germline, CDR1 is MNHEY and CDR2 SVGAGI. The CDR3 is CASSSTGVQNTEAFF. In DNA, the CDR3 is TGTGCCAGCAGCTCGACAGGGGTGCAGAACACTGAAGCTTTCTTT.

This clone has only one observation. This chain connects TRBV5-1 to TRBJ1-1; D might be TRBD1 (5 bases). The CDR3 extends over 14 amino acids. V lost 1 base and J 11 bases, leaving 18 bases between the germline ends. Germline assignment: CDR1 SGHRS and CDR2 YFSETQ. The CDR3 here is CASSLKVRESSAFF. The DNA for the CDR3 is TGCGCCAGCAGCTTGAAAGTCAGGGAAAGTTCGGCTTTCTTT.

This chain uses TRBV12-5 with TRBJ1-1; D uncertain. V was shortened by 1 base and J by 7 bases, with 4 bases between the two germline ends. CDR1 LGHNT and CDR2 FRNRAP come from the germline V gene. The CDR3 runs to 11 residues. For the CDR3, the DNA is TGTGCTAGTGGTTTGGGTGGTGAAGCTTTCTTT. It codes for CASGLGGEAFF.

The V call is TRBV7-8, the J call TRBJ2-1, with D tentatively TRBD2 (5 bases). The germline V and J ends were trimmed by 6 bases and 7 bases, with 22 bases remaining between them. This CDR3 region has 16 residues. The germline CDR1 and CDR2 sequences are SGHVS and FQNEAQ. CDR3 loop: CASRGPTTAIRNEQFF. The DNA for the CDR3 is TGTGCCAGCAGAGGACCGACTACAGCGATCCGGAATGAGCAGTTCTTC.

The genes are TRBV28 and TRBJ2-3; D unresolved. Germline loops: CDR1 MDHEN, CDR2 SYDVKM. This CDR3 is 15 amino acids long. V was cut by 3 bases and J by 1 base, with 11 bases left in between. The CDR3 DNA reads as TGTGCCAGCAGTTTGGTTGTTATGGGCACAGATACGCAGTATTTT. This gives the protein CASSLVVMGTDTQYF.

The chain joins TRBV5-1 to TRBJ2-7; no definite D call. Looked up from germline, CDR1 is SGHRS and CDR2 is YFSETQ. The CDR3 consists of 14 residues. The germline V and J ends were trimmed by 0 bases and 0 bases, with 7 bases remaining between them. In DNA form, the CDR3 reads TGCGCCAGCAGCTTGGGGCCGGGCTCCTACGAGCAGTACTTC. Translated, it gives CASSLGPGSYEQYF. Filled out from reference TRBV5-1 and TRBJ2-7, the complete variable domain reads KAGVTQTPRYLIKTRGQQVTLSCSPISGHRSVSWYQQTPGQGLQFLFEYFSETQRNKGNFPGRFSGRQFSNSRSEMNVSTLELGDSALYLCASSLGPGSYEQYFGPGTRLTVT.

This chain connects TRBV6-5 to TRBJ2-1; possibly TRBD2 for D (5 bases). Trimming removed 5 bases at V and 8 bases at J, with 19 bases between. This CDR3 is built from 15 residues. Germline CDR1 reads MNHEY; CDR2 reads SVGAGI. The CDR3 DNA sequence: TGTGCCAGCAGTCTGGACGGAGGCCTCATCTATGAGCAGTTCTTC. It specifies CASSLDGGLIYEQFF.

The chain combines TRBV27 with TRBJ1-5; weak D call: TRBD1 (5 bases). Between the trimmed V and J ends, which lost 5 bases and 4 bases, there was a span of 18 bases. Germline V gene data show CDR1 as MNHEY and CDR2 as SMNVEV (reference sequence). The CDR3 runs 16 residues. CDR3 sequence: CASSKAGTGPNQPQHF. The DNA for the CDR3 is TGTGCCAGCAGTAAAGCAGGGACCGGCCCTAATCAGCCCCAGCATTTT.

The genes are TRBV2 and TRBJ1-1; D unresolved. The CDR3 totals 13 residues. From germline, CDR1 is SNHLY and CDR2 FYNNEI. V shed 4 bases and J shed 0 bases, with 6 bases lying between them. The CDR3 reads CASSAEMNTEAFF. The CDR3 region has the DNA TGTGCCAGCAGTGCAGAGATGAACACTGAAGCTTTCTTT.

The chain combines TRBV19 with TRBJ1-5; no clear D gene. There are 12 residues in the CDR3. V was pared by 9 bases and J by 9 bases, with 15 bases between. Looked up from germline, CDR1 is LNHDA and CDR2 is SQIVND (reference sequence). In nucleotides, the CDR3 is TGTGCCAGCTCTACGGCCCACGGGCCCCAGCATTTT. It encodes CASSTAHGPQHF.

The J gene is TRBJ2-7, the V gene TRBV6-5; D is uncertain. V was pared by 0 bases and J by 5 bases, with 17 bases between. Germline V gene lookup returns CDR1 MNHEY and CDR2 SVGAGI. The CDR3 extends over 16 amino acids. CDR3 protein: CASSYSPWARRHEQYF. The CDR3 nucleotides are TGTGCCAGCAGTTACTCCCCCTGGGCCCGGCGACACGAGCAGTACTTC.

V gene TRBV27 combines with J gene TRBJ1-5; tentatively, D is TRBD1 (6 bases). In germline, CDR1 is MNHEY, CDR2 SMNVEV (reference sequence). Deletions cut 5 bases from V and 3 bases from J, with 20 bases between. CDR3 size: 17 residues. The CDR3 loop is CASSPDGRGGYNQPQHF. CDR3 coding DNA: TGTGCCAGCAGTCCGGACGGAAGAGGGGGGTACAATCAGCCCCAGCATTTT.

CDR3 sequence reads: CASRTARQPHSYEQYF. In DNA, the CDR3 is TGTGCCAGCAGGACTGCGAGGCAGCCCCACTCCTACGAGCAGTACTTC. The V and J genes are TRBV27 and TRBJ2-7; D remains ambiguous. Trimming pared 6 bases from V and 0 bases from J, leaving 18 bases between. CDR3 length equals 16 residues. Germline CDR1 MNHEY, CDR2 SMNVEV (reference sequence).

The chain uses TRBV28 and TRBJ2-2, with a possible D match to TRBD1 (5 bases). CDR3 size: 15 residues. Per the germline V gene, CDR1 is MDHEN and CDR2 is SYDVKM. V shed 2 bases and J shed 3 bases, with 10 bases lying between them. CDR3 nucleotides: TGTGCCAGCAGTTTACAGCCAGGGTACACCGGGGAGCTGTTTTTT. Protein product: CASSLQPGYTGELFF.